The text below deals with one TCR beta chain. Its target is unknown. Germline values: CDR1 SEHNR, CDR2 FQNEAQ (reference sequence). Trimming pared 1 base from V and 0 bases from J, leaving 8 bases between. The CDR3 sequence is 15 residues long. The data derive from a study of cytomegalovirus exposure and HLA in healthy donors. Study conclusions and caveats: Most observed TCR sequences were rare, whereas some public TCRs were detected in many donors. Overall, about 160 TCR beta chains were annotated as cytomegalovirus-associated. Testing in vitro showed a few CMV-associated chains specific for CMV antigens.

Sequencing used immunoSEQ multiplex PCR; TCRdb keeps in-frame clones, though not all of them. The sample carries approximately 99,000 clones, approximately 86% recorded once. The donors were in the roughly 120-subject validation cohort; that cohort was separate from the approximately 670-subject first cohort. The sample taken for sequencing was PBMCs. The chain combines TRBV7-9 with TRBJ2-3; D unclear. This receptor was taken from a woman between 18 and 29 years old in good health and CMV-seronegative. CDR3 coding DNA: TGTGCCAGCAGCTTAGGAGGTTATAGCACAGATACGCAGTATTTT. Translating it yields CASSLGGYSTDTQYF.